These T cell receptor beta chains were read from a single sample in a study of vaccination and CD4 T cells after COVID-19. TCRdb used MiXCR to reprocess the PCR reads, holding one entry per CDR3 protein. Of 550 to 700 distinct CDR3 sequences listed, 6% to 9.5% were seen once; the top ten hold approximately 16%. These receptors have no known antigen. Sequenced: CD4+ T cells from blood, cultured in vitro. Receptors originate from a human donor in good health. Both conserved end residues are part of each CDR3. D genes are given only for firm matches. Size tells how often a clone was seen (once, few, many) or the class of an expanded clone, and some rows leave it out.

large | TRBJ1-1 | TRBV5-1 | - | TGCGCCAGCAGCCGCGGGAGCGGGAACACTGAAGCTTTCTTT | CASSRGSGNTEAFF
few | TRBJ2-2 | TRBV14 | TRBD1 | TGTGCCAGCAGCCAACGGGACAGGACCTCGTTCCTTTGGACCGGGGAGCTGTTTTTT | CASSQRDRTSFLWTGELFF
large | TRBJ2-7 | TRBV21-1 | - | TGTGCCAGCAGCCTTAATCAGGGTTTCGGTCCCTCCTACGAGCAGTACTTC | CASSLNQGFGPSYEQYF
medium-sized | TRBJ2-3 | TRBV5-1 | - | TGCGCCAGCAGCCAGGGCCCCACAGATACGCAGTATTTT | CASSQGPTDTQYF
large | TRBJ1-1 | TRBV6-5 | - | TGTGCCAGCAGTTACAGGGGATCCACTGAAGCTTTCTTT | CASSYRGSTEAFF
large | TRBJ1-1 | TRBV27 | - | TGTGCCAGCACCCCGACAGGACTGAACACTGAAGCTTTCTTT | CASTPTGLNTEAFF
medium-sized | TRBJ1-1 | TRBV28 | TRBD1 | TGTGCCAGCAGTGGGGGGACAGGATTCCCCCAAAGGAACACTGAAGCTTTCTTT | CASSGGTGFPQRNTEAFF
medium-sized | TRBJ2-2 | TRBV5-1 | TRBD1 | TGCGCCAGCAGCCCTCGGGCAGGGGGTAGCACCGGGGAGCTGTTTTTT | CASSPRAGGSTGELFF
- | TRBJ2-2 | TRBV30 | - | TGTGCCTGGAGTGCCATGAGACAGGCCGCGAACACCGGGGAGCTGTTTTTT | CAWSAMRQAANTGELFF
- | TRBJ1-4 | TRBV4-2 | TRBD1 | TGTGCCAGCAGCCTCAACCAGGGGGCAACTAATGAAAAACTGTTTTTT | CASSLNQGATNEKLFF
few | TRBJ1-2 | TRBV3-1 | TRBD1 | TGTGCCAGCAGCCAAGGGGGACAGGGGGCGATTGGCTACACCTTC | CASSQGGQGAIGYTF
medium-sized | TRBJ2-3 | TRBV28 | - | TGTGCCAGCAGTTTATCCCATAGGGCGGATACGCAGTATTTT | CASSLSHRADTQYF
large | TRBJ1-2 | TRBV18 | - | TGTGCCAGCTCACCAGCCGCAGGGAATGAAGGCTACACCTTC | CASSPAAGNEGYTF
large | TRBJ1-2 | TRBV20-1 | TRBD1 | TGCAGTGCTAGACCCCGGGACAGGGAACAAGGCTACACCTTC | CSARPRDREQGYTF
few | TRBJ1-5 | TRBV18 | - | TGTGCCAGCTCACACATACAGGGCGAGCCCCAGCATTTT | CASSHIQGEPQHF
large | TRBJ1-5 | TRBV21-1 | - | TGTGCCAGCAGCACACCAACCGGGGGACAGGGGGGGTTGGCGAGCAATCAGCCCCAGCATTTT | CASSTPTGGQGGLASNQPQHF
- | TRBJ1-5 | TRBV7-8 | - | TGTGCCAGCAGCCTCGGACGGGATCAGCCCCAGCATTTT | CASSLGRDQPQHF
large | TRBJ2-7 | TRBV11-2 | - | TGTGCCAGCAGCTATTACGAGCAGTACTTC | CASSYYEQYF
large | TRBJ1-4 | TRBV20-1 | - | TGCAGTGCTAGAGATTTGGGGGCGCGAAAACTGTTTTTT | CSARDLGARKLFF
medium-sized | TRBJ2-2 | TRBV29-1 | - | TGCAGCGTTCAAGACTATTCCGGTGGAGAGCTGTTTTTT | CSVQDYSGGELFF
large | TRBJ1-1 | TRBV25-1 | - | TGTGCCAGCTGGGACGGAAACACTGAAGCTTTCTTT | CASWDGNTEAFF
large | TRBJ1-5 | TRBV7-2 | - | TGTGCCAGCAGCCCCGCCACTATTGAGCCCCAGCATTTT | CASSPATIEPQHF
large | TRBJ1-1 | TRBV27 | TRBD1 | TGTGCCAGCAGTTCACCACACTCGTCAGGGGGCCGAACTGAAGCTTTCTTT | CASSSPHSSGGRTEAFF
medium-sized | TRBJ1-2 | TRBV18 | - | TGTGCCAGCTCACCACCAACGGACAACTATGGCTACACCTTC | CASSPPTDNYGYTF
large | TRBJ2-1 | TRBV6-2/TRBV6-3 | TRBD1 | TGTGCCAGCAGTTACGGCAGGGGGCGGGGCAATGAGCAGTTCTTC | CASSYGRGRGNEQFF
- | TRBJ1-3 | TRBV30 | - | TGTGCCTGGGATGTGACGGGAAACACCATATATTTT | CAWDVTGNTIYF
medium-sized | TRBJ1-2 | TRBV5-6 | - | TGTGCCAGCAGCTTGGCGCGCAGCATGGGCTATGGCTACACCTTC | CASSLARSMGYGYTF
large | TRBJ1-1 | TRBV28 | TRBD1 | TGTGCCAGCAGCCAACCCGGACAGGTCCTCACTGAAGCTTTCTTT | CASSQPGQVLTEAFF
large | TRBJ1-5 | TRBV30 | - | TGTGCCTGGACGGCGCAGGGGTATCAGCCCCAGCATTTT | CAWTAQGYQPQHF
large | TRBJ2-5 | TRBV23-1 | - | TGCGCCAGCAGTCAATACGTGACCTGCCGGTGGGAGACCCAGTACTTC | CASSQYVTCRWETQYF
large | TRBJ2-7 | TRBV7-9 | - | TGTGCCAGCAGCTTAAGGGACGGAGCCTCCTACGAGCAGTACTTC | CASSLRDGASYEQYF
large | TRBJ1-2 | TRBV20-1 | - | TGCAGTGCTAGACGGGTTGACTATGGCTACACCTTC | CSARRVDYGYTF
large | TRBJ1-1 | TRBV20-1 | TRBD1 | TGCAGTGCTAGAGATCAGACAGGGCTGGGGGCTTTCTTT | CSARDQTGLGAFF
large | TRBJ2-4 | TRBV7-2 | - | TGTGCCAGCAGCTTAGATCACCGGGCCATTCAGTACTTC | CASSLDHRAIQYF
large | TRBJ1-1 | TRBV29-1 | - | TGCAGCGGGGGCGCCTCACGTTCTGAAGCTTTCTTT | CSGGASRSEAFF
large | TRBJ2-1 | TRBV7-3 | TRBD1 | TGTGCCAGCAGCTTCAGGGGACAGGGGCACAATGAGCAGTTCTTC | CASSFRGQGHNEQFF
- | TRBJ2-3 | TRBV9 | TRBD2 | TGTGCCAGCAGCGTAGCTCAACTAGCGGGGACAGATACGCAGTATTTT | CASSVAQLAGTDTQYF
medium-sized | TRBJ2-2 | TRBV12-3/TRBV12-4 | TRBD1 | TGTGCCAGCAGTCTTGGGACAGGGAACACCGGGGAGCTGTTTTTT | CASSLGTGNTGELFF
medium-sized | TRBJ2-1 | TRBV5-1 | TRBD2 | TGCGCCAGCAGCTTGGAGCCGGGGGGGCGGAATGAGCAGTTCTTC | CASSLEPGGRNEQFF
large | TRBJ1-1 | TRBV6-1 | - | TGTGCCAGCAGTGAACAGGGACTTATTATGAACACTGAAGCTTTCTTT | CASSEQGLIMNTEAFF
- | TRBJ2-3 | TRBV10-3 | TRBD2 | TGTGCCATCGAGCTAGCGGGAGGGGGAGATACGCAGTGTTTT | CAIELAGGGDTQCF
- | TRBJ2-2 | TRBV12-3/TRBV12-4 | - | TGTGCCAGCAGTTTGGGTGGGGGCGGCACCGGGGAGCTGTTTTTT | CASSLGGGGTGELFF
medium-sized | TRBJ2-2 | TRBV5-1 | - | TGCGCCAGCAGCATCCCAGGGAACACCGGGGAGCTGTTTTTT | CASSIPGNTGELFF
few | TRBJ1-6 | TRBV3-1 | - | TGTGCCAGCAGCCAAGTGGTGGATGGCTCACCCCTCCACTTT | CASSQVVDGSPLHF
medium-sized | TRBJ2-5 | TRBV2 | TRBD1 | TGTGCCAGCGGGGGGGACAGGGGGTTAGAAGAGACCCAGTACTTC | CASGGDRGLEETQYF